The 28 T cell receptor beta chains below all came from one sample that was sequenced in a study of cytomegalovirus exposure and HLA in healthy donors. PCR was performed using 60 Vbeta and 13 Jbeta primers. Clones were read by immunoSEQ multiplex PCR, and TCRdb kept only the in-frame ones, dropping some. The data contain around 100,000 clones, around 62% of them singletons. Sequencing was performed on PBMCs. These receptors were collected from a man aged 25 to 40 in good health and CMV-seropositive.

This clone was seen more than once but under ten times. In nucleotides, the CDR3 is TGTGCCAGCAGCTCCCGCGCGGGGGGAGGGCAGTACTTC. It encodes CASSSRAGGGQYF. J is TRBJ2-7 and V is TRBV7-9, with TRBD2 matching over 8 bases. V lost 4 bases to trimming and J lost 9 bases; unmatched junction nucleotides: 8. The CDR3 runs to 13 residues. CDR1 SEHNR and CDR2 FQNEAQ come from the germline V gene (reference sequence).

The rearrangement joins TRBV5-4 to TRBJ2-3; 8 bases align to TRBD2. Trimming at V came to 4 bases and at J to 0 bases, leaving 7 bases not matched to a gene. Germline loops: CDR1 SGHNT, CDR2 YYREEE (reference sequence). The CDR3 totals 16 residues. CDR3 sequence reads: CASSPGQRGSTDTQYF. CDR3 nucleotides: TGTGCCAGCAGCCCCGGGCAGCGGGGGAGCACAGATACGCAGTATTTT.

The chain has TRBV25-1 and TRBJ1-5; TRBD1 matches at 9 bases. V gave up 3 bases and J gave up 9 bases; unmatched junction bases: 9. The CDR3 contains 15 residues. Looked up from germline, CDR1 is MGHDK and CDR2 is SYGVNS. For the CDR3, the DNA is TGTGCCAGCAGTGAGGGACAGGGTAGTGATCCGCCCCAGCATTTT. Amino acids: CASSEGQGSDPPQHF. Together with reference TRBV25-1 and TRBJ1-5, the CDR3 gives the full variable domain: EADIYQTPRYLVIGTGKKITLECSQTMGHDKMYWYQQDPGMELHLIHYSYGVNSTEKGDLSSESTVSRIRTEHFPLTLESARPSHTSQYLCASSEGQGSDPPQHFGDGTRLSIL.

The chain has TRBV15 and TRBJ2-7, with unresolved D. There are 13 residues in the CDR3. Trimming shortened V by 0 bases and J by 3 bases, and 6 bases separated the two germline ends. CDR1 is LNHNV and CDR2 is YYDKDF in the germline V gene (reference sequence). The DNA of the CDR3 is TGTGCCACCAGCAGAGACAGGATCTACGAGCAGTACTTC. Protein: CATSRDRIYEQYF.

This clone was detected only once. The chain is built from TRBV19 and TRBJ2-4; 11 nucleotides agree with TRBD1. V was clipped by 7 bases and J by 0 bases; unmatched bases: 8. Germline CDR1 and CDR2: LNHDA and SQIVND (reference sequence). The CDR3 is 17 residues long. As DNA, the CDR3 is TGTGCCAGTACCACGGGACAGGGGGGCCTAGCCAAAAACATTCAGTACTTC. Its translation: CASTTGQGGLAKNIQYF.

This clone was counted between two and nine times. V usage is TRBV19 and J usage is TRBJ1-1; 8 bases line up with TRBD1. Trimming took 7 bases from V and 5 from J; bases not matched to a gene: 6. Germline CDR1 LNHDA, CDR2 SQIVND (reference sequence). CDR3 size: 13 residues. CDR3 in amino acids: CASIWTGRTEAFF. The CDR3 DNA is TGTGCCAGTATATGGACAGGGAGAACTGAAGCTTTCTTT.

The V and J genes are TRBV5-4 and TRBJ2-7, with TRBD1 as a possible D gene (7 bases). This CDR3 region has 15 residues. Germline V gives CDR1 SGHNT, CDR2 YYREEE (reference sequence). The germline V and J ends were trimmed by 0 bases and 5 bases, with 15 bases remaining between them. CDR3 loop: CASSLAGGRSDEQYF. CDR3 sequence (DNA): TGTGCCAGCAGCTTGGCAGGGGGGCGGAGCGACGAGCAGTACTTC.

V and J are TRBV11-2 and TRBJ2-7, with D possibly being TRBD2 (6 bases). CDR1 is SGHAT, CDR2 FQNNGV, per germline. The CDR3 runs 14 residues. Trimming pared 1 base from V and 3 bases from J, leaving 10 bases between. CDR3 DNA sequence: TGTGCCAGCAGCTTAGGAGTCGGGAGCTACGAGCAGTACTTC. Translation: CASSLGVGSYEQYF.

Regarding this clone: Different DNA sequences within this sample yield the same CDR3. The V and J genes are TRBV2 and TRBJ2-3; D may be TRBD2 (5 bases). CDR3 length: 13 amino acids. Germline V CDR1 and CDR2: SNHLY, FYNNEI. Trimming cost V 9 bases and J 1 base, with 11 bases left between them. This CDR3 is CASKRGGTDTQYF. The CDR3 DNA reads TGTGCCAGTAAACGGGGAGGCACAGATACGCAGTATTTT.

J is TRBJ2-7 and V is TRBV4-1; a weak D match, TRBD1 (7 bases). V lost 1 base and J 5 bases, leaving 15 bases between the germline ends. The CDR3 is 15 amino acids. The germline gives CDR1 MGHRA, CDR2 YSYEKL. For the CDR3, the DNA is TGCGCCAGCAGCCAAGCCCCAGGGGGGCCCGACGAGCAGTACTTC. Residues: CASSQAPGGPDEQYF.

This clone has more than one count but fewer than ten. The gene calls are TRBV10-1 and TRBJ1-6, with D unclear. Trimming left V 5 bases short and J 6 bases short, with 8 bases between. Per germline, CDR1 WNHNN and CDR2 SYGVQD (reference sequence). The CDR3 is 13 residues long. Here the CDR3 DNA reads TGCGCCAGCAGTTCGAGCCTTAATTCACCCCTCCACTTT. It encodes CASSSSLNSPLHF.

The gene calls are TRBV2 and TRBJ2-2; TRBD1 agrees at 9 bases. Losses at the gene ends were 6 bases for V and 5 bases for J; bases not matched to a gene: 10. Per the germline V gene, CDR1 is SNHLY and CDR2 is FYNNEI. The CDR3 runs to 16 residues. The CDR3 is CASSPRDREGTGELFF. CDR3 DNA sequence: TGTGCCAGCAGCCCCCGGGACAGGGAGGGGACCGGGGAGCTGTTTTTT. Full variable domain (missing parts from reference TRBV2 and TRBJ2-2): EPEVTQTPSHQVTQMGQEVILRCVPISNHLYFYWYRQILGQKVEFLVSFYNNEISEKSEIFDDQFSVERPDGSNFTLKIRSTKLEDSAMYFCASSPRDREGTGELFFGEGSRLTVL.

This chain connects TRBV29-1 to TRBJ2-2; no definite D call. Germline CDR1 is SQVTM and CDR2 is ANQGSEA. The CDR3 runs to 12 residues. Trimming took 4 bases from V and 2 from J, leaving 5 bases between them. DNA of the CDR3: TGCAGCGTTGCAGTAAACACCGGGGAGCTGTTTTTT. Translating it yields CSVAVNTGELFF.

In its sample, this clone was seen once. The rearrangement uses TRBV11-3 and TRBJ2-5; weak D call: TRBD2 (5 bases). Germline V lookup: CDR1 SGHNT, CDR2 YENEEA. The V and J ends lost 5 bases and 3 bases respectively, with 13 bases between them. The CDR3 length is 14 residues. CDR3 residues: CASSPEVAEETQYF. CDR3 sequence (DNA): TGTGCCAGCAGCCCGGAGGTGGCGGAAGAGACCCAGTACTTC.

This rearrangement joins TRBV2 to TRBJ2-1, with 9 bases matching TRBD2. The CDR3 runs 14 residues. V lost 2 bases to trimming and J lost 7 bases; unmatched junction nucleotides: 3. Germline CDR1 reads SNHLY; CDR2 reads FYNNEI. Here the CDR3 reads CASSESLAGNEQFF. The CDR3 nucleotides read TGTGCCAGCAGTGAAAGTCTAGCGGGAAATGAGCAGTTCTTC.

In DNA form, the CDR3 reads TGCGCCAGCGGGGACGGCGGGGCTGATCTTAGCACAGATACGCAGTATTTT. It codes for CASGDGGADLSTDTQYF. This sequence joins TRBV4-1 and TRBJ2-3; tentative D call: TRBD2 (6 bases). The V and J ends lost 8 bases and 0 bases respectively, with 21 bases between them. The CDR3 has 17 residues. The germline CDR1 and CDR2 sequences are MGHRA and YSYEKL.

This clone was observed once. The genes are TRBV19 and TRBJ1-6; TRBD1 aligns across 7 bases. The length of the CDR3 is 14 residues. Germline CDR1 LNHDA, CDR2 SQIVND (reference sequence). V gave up 6 bases and J gave up 7 bases; unmatched junction bases: 6. Here the CDR3 DNA reads TGTGCCAGTAGGAGGCAGGGGGTAAATTCACCCCTCCACTTT. It translates to CASRRQGVNSPLHF.

The chain employs TRBV5-1 and TRBJ1-1; TRBD1 is a possible D gene (5 bases). In germline, CDR1 is SGHRS, CDR2 YFSETQ. V lost 2 bases and J lost 1, with 15 bases in between. The CDR3 runs 16 residues. CDR3 in DNA: TGCGCCAGCAGCTTAGTCGAAGGGAGGGGGAACACTGAAGCTTTCTTT. It yields the protein CASSLVEGRGNTEAFF.

This clone has only a few counts. This sequence joins TRBV6-1 and TRBJ2-3; TRBD2 matches at 12 bases. Unmatched junction bases numbered 3, after V lost 7 bases and J lost 4 bases. Germline lookup yields CDR1 MNHNS and CDR2 SASEGT. The CDR3 has 14 amino acids. For the CDR3, the DNA is TGTGCCAGCAAGCCTAGCGGGGGGGCAGATACGCAGTATTTT. This encodes CASKPSGGADTQYF.

This clone was observed a few times. The chain links TRBV5-8 to TRBJ2-5, with 15 positions matching TRBD2. The CDR3 totals 17 residues. The trim removed 4 bases at V and 1 base at J, leaving 5 bases unmatched. Germline values: CDR1 SGHTS, CDR2 YDEGEE. CDR3 sequence (DNA): TGTGCCAGCAGCACGGGGACTAGCGGGGGGTCCCAAGAGACCCAGTACTTC. The encoded protein is CASSTGTSGGSQETQYF.

V gene TRBV7-2 combines with J gene TRBJ1-2; D is uncertain. Deletions cut 5 bases from V and 7 bases from J, with 17 bases between. The germline V gene encodes CDR1 SGHTA and CDR2 FQGNSA. The CDR3 is made up of 14 amino acids. The CDR3 is CASSPRGGFSGYTF. DNA for the CDR3: TGTGCCAGCAGCCCCCGCGGAGGGTTTAGTGGCTACACCTTC.

This clone was detected only a few times. The genes are TRBV6-5 and TRBJ1-2; D remains unclear. The CDR3 is made up of 14 amino acids. The germline V gene encodes CDR1 MNHEY and CDR2 SVGAGI. The germline V and J ends were trimmed by 2 bases and 3 bases, with 10 bases remaining between them. CDR3 in amino acids: CASSYNDNHYGYTF. The CDR3 DNA follows: TGTGCCAGCAGTTACAACGACAACCACTATGGCTACACCTTC.

This clone was recorded at least ten times. V is TRBV2 and J is TRBJ2-7; no clear D. Germline V gene lookup returns CDR1 SNHLY and CDR2 FYNNEI. The CDR3 length is 12 residues. Deletions cut 8 bases from V and 7 bases from J, with 15 bases between. The CDR3 reads CASSDAADEQYF. Written as DNA, the CDR3 is TGTGCCAGCTCTGACGCGGCTGATGAGCAGTACTTC.

V gene TRBV6-5 combines with J gene TRBJ1-2, with 8 bases that match TRBD1. Trimming removed 4 bases from V and 7 bases from J; junction bases left unmatched: 8. CDR3 length: 14 amino acids. Germline V gene sequence: CDR1 MNHEY, CDR2 SVGAGI. The CDR3 protein is CASSFLDREGGYTF. The CDR3 DNA reads as TGTGCCAGCAGTTTCCTGGACAGGGAGGGTGGCTACACCTTC.

This clone showed up just a few times. CDR3: CASSERVAGGGTQYF. Here the CDR3 DNA reads TGTGCCAGCAGCGAGCGAGTAGCGGGGGGTGGGACCCAGTACTTC. This chain joins TRBV11-3 and TRBJ2-5; 10 nucleotides align to TRBD2. Per the germline V gene, CDR1 is SGHNT and CDR2 is YENEEA. This CDR3 has 15 amino acids. The J segment lost 7 bases and the V segment lost 5 bases, leaving 10 bases of the junction unmatched.

This chain links TRBV5-4 with TRBJ1-6; the D is unclear. The CDR3 consists of 16 residues. V lost 0 bases and J lost 7, with 14 bases in between. Germline V gene sequence: CDR1 SGHNT, CDR2 YYREEE (reference sequence). The CDR3 nucleotides read TGTGCCAGCAGCTTGGGTTTGGGCAGGCCGAATTCACCCCTCCACTTT. This translates into CASSLGLGRPNSPLHF.

The genes are TRBV7-6 and TRBJ2-7, with 10 nucleotides matching TRBD1. The CDR3 length is 15 residues. Germline loops: CDR1 SGHVS, CDR2 FNYEAQ. The V and J ends lost 2 bases and 5 bases, in that order; junction bases with no gene match: 6. CDR3 DNA sequence: TGTGCCAGCAGCTTAATGGGACAGGGGAAGAACGAGCAGTACTTC. It translates to CASSLMGQGKNEQYF.

The V gene is TRBV19, the J gene TRBJ2-7, with TRBD1 matching over 7 bases. Germline CDR1 is LNHDA and CDR2 is SQIVND (reference sequence). The CDR3 spans 14 residues. V gave up 5 bases and J gave up 1 base; unmatched junction bases: 5. The DNA for the CDR3 is TGTGCCAGTAGTTACAGGGGAAGGTCCTACGAGCAGTACTTC. Translation gives CASSYRGRSYEQYF.